There are many counts of the clone carrying this T cell receptor (beta chain). Its antigen is undetermined. This sample is drawn from a study of CD8 T cells in ankylosing spondylitis. General study results and limits: Roughly eight highly homologous variants made up a TCR beta motif that seemed to typify ankylosing spondylitis blood.

For TCR beta, libraries came from quantitative 5'-RACE with molecular barcodes. One entry per CDR3 protein results from TCRdb running MiXCR on the 5' RACE reads. Found here are about 69,000 distinct CDR3 sequences, roughly 5% of them singletons; the top ten hold around 2%. The CDR3 runs to 15 residues. Germline loops: CDR1 SQVTM, CDR2 ANQGSEA. V dropped 2 bases and J dropped 1; count of bases not matched to a gene: 4. The clonotype comes from a male donor with ankylosing spondylitis or in good health (not recorded which). The specimen was blood, either unsorted or a sorted T cell fraction (not recorded which). This chain joins TRBV29-1 and TRBJ2-2; 7 nucleotides line up with TRBD1. This chain's CDR3 is CSVELRDRNTGELFF. CDR3 DNA: TGCAGCGTTGAACTCCGGGACAGGAACACCGGGGAGCTGTTTTTT.